These 19 T cell receptor beta chains were all obtained from the same sample, sequenced in a study of CD8 T cells in ankylosing spondylitis. Their antigens are not known. TCRdb itself ran the 5' RACE reads through MiXCR, one entry per CDR3 protein. Of approximately 540,000 distinct CDR3 sequences listed, approximately 12% were seen once; the top ten hold almost 7%. Study results and caveats: Seemingly characteristic of ankylosing spondylitis blood was a TCR beta motif consisting of several highly homologous variants.

The sequencing sample was made of blood, either unsorted or a sorted T cell fraction (not recorded which). These receptors all stem from a male donor with ankylosing spondylitis.

The chain employs TRBV2 and TRBJ1-2, with D possibly being TRBD1 (5 bases). This CDR3 contains 15 residues. V was cut by 4 bases and J by 8 bases, with 20 bases left in between. Germline V gene data show CDR1 as SNHLY and CDR2 as FYNNEI. As DNA, the CDR3 is TGTGCCAGCAGTGTGACGTTGGGGGGGATAAAGGGCTACACCTTC. Amino acid sequence: CASSVTLGGIKGYTF.

V and J are TRBV6-1 and TRBJ1-1, with D perhaps matching TRBD1 (6 bases). Trimming took 5 bases from V and 5 from J, leaving 12 bases between them. Germline CDR1 reads MNHNS; CDR2 reads SASEGT. CDR3 length: 13 residues. DNA of the CDR3: TGTGCCAGCAGTCGAACGCAGGGGACTGAAGCTTTCTTT. Translation gives CASSRTQGTEAFF.

This clonotype appeared many times. V and J are TRBV6-1 and TRBJ2-1; D might be TRBD2 (5 bases). Per germline, CDR1 MNHNS and CDR2 SASEGT. The CDR3 consists of 14 residues. The V end lost 7 bases, the J end lost 0 bases, and 10 bases lay between the germline ends. The DNA of the CDR3 is TGTGCCAGCATGATGGGGAGCTCCTACAATGAGCAGTTCTTC. Amino acids: CASMMGSSYNEQFF.

The rearrangement joins TRBV27 to TRBJ2-2; TRBD1 matches 7 bases. There are 15 residues in the CDR3. The germline gives CDR1 MNHEY, CDR2 SMNVEV (reference sequence). V dropped 4 bases and J dropped 1; count of bases not matched to a gene: 3. CDR3 in amino acids: CASSSTGRNTGELFF. For the CDR3, the DNA is TGTGCCAGCAGTTCGACAGGGCGGAACACCGGGGAGCTGTTTTTT.

This clonotype was detected a few times. The chain couples TRBV11-2 to TRBJ1-1; 11 bases align to TRBD1. This CDR3 has 18 residues. V was pared by 5 bases and J by 6 bases, with 17 bases of the junction left unmatched. Germline V gene data show CDR1 as SGHAT and CDR2 as FQNNGV. The CDR3 DNA sequence: TGTGCCAGCAGCGACCGGGACAGGGGGAGGATTTTGGGGGCTGAAGCTTTCTTT. Amino acids: CASSDRDRGRILGAEAFF.

This clonotype was picked up many times. V is TRBV20-1 and J is TRBJ1-2; D unclear. The ends were cut back, 0 bases at V and 8 bases at J, with 1 base in the middle. This CDR3 is 9 amino acids long. Germline CDR1 DFQATT, CDR2 SNEGSKA (reference sequence). CDR3: CSARDGYTF. CDR3 in DNA: TGCAGTGCTAGAGACGGCTACACCTTC.

The V gene is TRBV7-8, the J gene TRBJ2-2, with D unclear. Trimming took 3 bases from V and 7 from J, leaving 9 bases between them. The germline CDR1 and CDR2 sequences are SGHVS and FQNEAQ. This CDR3 contains 13 residues. The CDR3 DNA is TGTGCCAGCAGCTTGGGTAGCTTCGGGGAGCTGTTTTTT. Protein: CASSLGSFGELFF. The full variable domain, rest sourced from reference TRBV7-8 and TRBJ2-2, is GAGVSQSPRYKVAKRGQDVALRCDPISGHVSLFWYQQALGQGPEFLTYFQNEAQLDKSGLPSDRFFAERPEGSVSTLKIQRTQQEDSAVYLCASSLGSFGELFFGEGSRLTVL.

The rearrangement uses TRBV27 and TRBJ2-2; TRBD2 aligns across 10 bases. CDR1 and CDR2 from the germline V gene are MNHEY and SMNVEV (reference sequence). The CDR3 sequence is 16 residues long. V lost 6 bases, J lost 0 bases, and 4 bases stayed unmatched. The CDR3 is CASRGLAAANTGELFF. CDR3 coding DNA: TGTGCCAGCAGAGGACTAGCGGCAGCGAACACCGGGGAGCTGTTTTTT.

The chain carries TRBV24-1 and TRBJ2-7; D is undetermined. The germline V and J ends were trimmed by 4 bases and 3 bases, with 15 bases remaining between them. Germline-derived CDR1 and CDR2 are KGHDR and SFDVKD. The CDR3 length is 15 residues. The chain's CDR3 is CATSDAGATHYEQYF. The DNA of the CDR3 is TGTGCCACCAGTGACGCAGGTGCTACCCACTACGAGCAGTACTTC.

A few counts support this clonotype. The chain carries TRBV7-8 and TRBJ2-2, with D possibly being TRBD1 (6 bases). CDR3 length: 14 residues. Between the trimmed V and J ends, which lost 1 base and 8 bases, there was a span of 11 bases. The germline V gene has CDR1 SGHVS and CDR2 FQNEAQ. CDR3 protein: CASSLGAGVGELFF. The CDR3, as DNA: TGTGCCAGCAGCTTAGGGGCAGGGGTGGGGGAGCTGTTTTTT.

This clonotype was seen many times. This chain links TRBV29-1 with TRBJ2-3; D tentatively reads TRBD1 or TRBD2 (6 bases each). Looked up from germline, CDR1 is SQVTM and CDR2 is ANQGSEA. The CDR3 consists of 14 residues. The CDR3 here is CSRGGSGSTDTQYF. Here the CDR3 DNA reads TGCAGTCGAGGGGGGAGCGGGAGCACAGATACGCAGTATTTT.

This clonotype turned up a few times. This chain uses TRBV7-6 with TRBJ2-3, with TRBD2 matching 12 bases. The CDR3 loop spans 17 amino acids. V trimming: 4 bases; J trimming: 0 bases; junction bases outside the gene matches: 5. CDR1 SGHVS and CDR2 FNYEAQ come from the germline V gene. The CDR3 DNA reads as TGTGCCAGCAGCTCAGGACTAGCGGGGACTAGCACAGATACGCAGTATTTT. Encoded protein: CASSSGLAGTSTDTQYF.

The chain recombines TRBV3-1 with TRBJ1-1; no clear D. Germline V lookup: CDR1 LGHDT, CDR2 YNNKEL (reference sequence). The CDR3 loop spans 14 amino acids. V was shortened by 4 bases and J by 3 bases, with 12 bases between the two germline ends. The DNA for the CDR3 is TGTGCCAGCAGCCCCCACGAAAAGGACACTGAAGCTTTCTTT. This translates into CASSPHEKDTEAFF.

The rearrangement uses TRBV28 and TRBJ2-2; 12 positions agree with TRBD2. The CDR3 contains 15 residues. Germline V gene data show CDR1 as MDHEN and CDR2 as SYDVKM. Trimming cost V 8 bases and J 6 bases; bases outside gene matches: 7. DNA for the CDR3: TGTGCCAGCGGATCTAGCGGGAGGGCGGCCGGGGAGCTGTTTTTT. Translating gives CASGSSGRAAGELFF.

V and J are TRBV11-3 and TRBJ2-5; 8 positions agree with TRBD1. This CDR3 has 14 amino acids. The V segment lost 5 bases and the J segment 3 bases; nucleotides outside the gene matches: 5. Germline loops: CDR1 SGHNT, CDR2 YENEEA. CDR3 DNA sequence: TGTGCCAGCAGCCTGGGACAGGCCAAAGAGACCCAGTACTTC. It specifies CASSLGQAKETQYF.

The chain links TRBV11-2 to TRBJ1-1, with D unresolved. The CDR3 is 15 amino acids. The germline gives CDR1 SGHAT, CDR2 FQNNGV. The germline V and J ends were trimmed by 6 bases and 0 bases, with 14 bases remaining between them. This CDR3 is CASRSPYGLNTEAFF. CDR3 sequence (DNA): TGTGCCAGCAGATCCCCATATGGATTGAACACTGAAGCTTTCTTT.

The table lists this clonotype with a few counts. The chain combines TRBV6-5 with TRBJ2-5; maybe TRBD2 (5 bases). V was pared by 0 bases and J by 4 bases, with 6 bases between. The germline CDR1 and CDR2 sequences are MNHEY and SVGAGI. The CDR3 contains 13 residues. Here the CDR3 DNA reads TGTGCCAGCAGTTACTCAGGGAGAGAGACCCAGTACTTC. It encodes CASSYSGRETQYF.

This clonotype was detected a few times. The gene calls are TRBV10-3 and TRBJ1-6; no clear D. Trimming pared 7 bases from V and 8 bases from J, leaving 12 bases between. There are 13 residues in the CDR3. Germline V lookup: CDR1 ENHRY, CDR2 SYGVKD. This CDR3 reads CAITAELDSPLHF. For the CDR3, the DNA is TGTGCCATCACGGCGGAATTGGATTCACCCCTCCACTTT.

V and J are TRBV20-1 and TRBJ2-1; 9 nucleotides agree with TRBD1. The CDR3 has 15 amino acids. The germline CDR1 and CDR2 sequences are DFQATT and SNEGSKA (reference sequence). Unmatched junction bases numbered 7, after V lost 3 bases and J lost 4 bases. The CDR3 sequence: CSARGTGQGYNEQFF. In DNA, the CDR3 is TGCAGTGCTAGGGGGACGGGACAGGGTTACAATGAGCAGTTCTTC.